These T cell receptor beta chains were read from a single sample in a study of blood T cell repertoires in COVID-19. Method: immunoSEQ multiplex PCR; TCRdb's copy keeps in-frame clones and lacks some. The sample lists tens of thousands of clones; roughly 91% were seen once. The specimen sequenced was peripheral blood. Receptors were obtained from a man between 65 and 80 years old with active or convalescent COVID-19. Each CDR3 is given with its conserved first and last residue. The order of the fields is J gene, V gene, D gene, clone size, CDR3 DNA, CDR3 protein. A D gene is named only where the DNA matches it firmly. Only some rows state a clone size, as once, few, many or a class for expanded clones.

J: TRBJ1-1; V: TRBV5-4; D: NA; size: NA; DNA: TGTGCCAGCAGCCGGGGGGCCACTGAAGCTTTCTTT; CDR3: CASSRGATEAFF
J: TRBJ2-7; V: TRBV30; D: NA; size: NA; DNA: TGTGCCTGGAGCAGTATAAGGGGCTACGAGCAGTACTTC; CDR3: CAWSSIRGYEQYF
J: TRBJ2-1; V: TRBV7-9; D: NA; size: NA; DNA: TGTGCCAGCAGTCATATGGAGGAGCAGTTCTTC; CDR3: CASSHMEEQFF
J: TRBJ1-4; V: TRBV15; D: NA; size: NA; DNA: TGTGCCACCAGCAGAGGGGACATAGCCGGTAATGAAAAACTGTTTTTT; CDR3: CATSRGDIAGNEKLFF
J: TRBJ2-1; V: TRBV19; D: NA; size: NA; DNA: TGTGCCAGTAGTCACCGGGTAGTTTTGCACAATGAGCAGTTCTTC; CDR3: CASSHRVVLHNEQFF
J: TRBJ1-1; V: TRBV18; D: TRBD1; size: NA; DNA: TGTGCCAGCTCACCGTTGACAGGGTCCGGGAACACTGAAGCTTTCTTT; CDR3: CASSPLTGSGNTEAFF
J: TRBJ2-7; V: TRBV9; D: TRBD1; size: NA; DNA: TGTGCCAGCAGCGTAAACCCCCCGGGGACAGGGACCTACGAGCAGTACTTC; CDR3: CASSVNPPGTGTYEQYF
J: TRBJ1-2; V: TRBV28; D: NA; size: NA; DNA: TGTGCCAGCAGTTTACAGGACAGCTATGGCTACACCTTC; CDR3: CASSLQDSYGYTF
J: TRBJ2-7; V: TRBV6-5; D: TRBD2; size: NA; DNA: TGTGCCAGCAGGAAGAGCGGGAGGTCTCGCGAGCAGTACTTC; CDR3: CASRKSGRSREQYF
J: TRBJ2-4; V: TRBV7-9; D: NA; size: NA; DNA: TGTGCCAGCAGCGCCCTGACCGACAGAGCCAAAAACATTCAGTACTTC; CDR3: CASSALTDRAKNIQYF
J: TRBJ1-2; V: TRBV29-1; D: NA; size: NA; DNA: TGCAGCGTTGAGGGAACTACAGGATATGGCTACACCTTC; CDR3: CSVEGTTGYGYTF
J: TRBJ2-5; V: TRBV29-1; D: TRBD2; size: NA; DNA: TGCAGCGTCCGACATCCCAGGCGGGAGACGCAGACCCAGTACTTC; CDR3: CSVRHPRRETQTQYF
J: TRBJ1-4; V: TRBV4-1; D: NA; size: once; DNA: TGCGCCAGCAGCCAAGACAGGGGTTTTGAAAAACTGTTTTTT; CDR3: CASSQDRGFEKLFF
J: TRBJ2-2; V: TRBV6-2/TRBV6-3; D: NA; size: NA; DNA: TGTGCCAGCAGTGGGGGGACCGGGGAGCTGTTTTTT; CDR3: CASSGGTGELFF
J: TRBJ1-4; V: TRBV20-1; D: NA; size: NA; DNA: TGCAGTGCTAAGGAGGGAGAAAAACTGTTTTTT; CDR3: CSAKEGEKLFF
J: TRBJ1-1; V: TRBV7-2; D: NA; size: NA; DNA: TGTGCCAGCAGCACAAGACACCCGAACACTGAAGCTTTCTTT; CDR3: CASSTRHPNTEAFF
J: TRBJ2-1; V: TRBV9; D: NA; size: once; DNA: TGTGCCAGCAGCGCGGACTACTGGTTTTCCACATGGCTCCAGAGGGATTACAATGAGCAGTTCTTC; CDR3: CASSADYWFSTWLQRDYNEQFF
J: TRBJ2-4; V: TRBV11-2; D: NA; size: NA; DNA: TGTGCCAGCAGCTTAGCAGGGGGTTGGGGGGACATTCAGTACTTC; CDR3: CASSLAGGWGDIQYF
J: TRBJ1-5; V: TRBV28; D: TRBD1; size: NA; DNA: TGTGCCAGCAGTTTATATGGCAGGGGGAATCAGCCCCAGCATTTT; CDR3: CASSLYGRGNQPQHF
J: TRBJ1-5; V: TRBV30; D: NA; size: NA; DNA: TGTGCCTGGAGTGTACTAGGGATTGATCAGCCCCAGCATTTT; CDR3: CAWSVLGIDQPQHF
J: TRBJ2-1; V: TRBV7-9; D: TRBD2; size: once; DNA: TGTGCCAGCAGCCCTAGCGGGAGCGTTGGTAATGAGCAGTTCTTC; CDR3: CASSPSGSVGNEQFF
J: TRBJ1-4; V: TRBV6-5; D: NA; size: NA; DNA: TGTGCCAGCATTGGGGACATAATGCGGGAAAAACTGTTTTTT; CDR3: CASIGDIMREKLFF
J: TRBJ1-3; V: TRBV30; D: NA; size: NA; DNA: TGTGCCTGCACTGGGACATCTGGAAACACCATATATTTT; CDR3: CACTGTSGNTIYF